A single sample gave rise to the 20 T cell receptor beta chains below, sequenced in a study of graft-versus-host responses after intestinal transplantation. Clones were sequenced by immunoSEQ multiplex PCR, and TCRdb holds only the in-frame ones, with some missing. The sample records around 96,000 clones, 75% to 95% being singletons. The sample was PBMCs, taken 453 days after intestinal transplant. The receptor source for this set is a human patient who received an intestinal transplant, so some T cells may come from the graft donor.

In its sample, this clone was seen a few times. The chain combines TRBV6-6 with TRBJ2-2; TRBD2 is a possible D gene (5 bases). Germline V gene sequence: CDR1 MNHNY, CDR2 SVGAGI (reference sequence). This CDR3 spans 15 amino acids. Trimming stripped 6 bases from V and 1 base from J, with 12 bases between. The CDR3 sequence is CASSRRTGNTGELFF. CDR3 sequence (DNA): TGTGCCAGCAGCAGGAGGACGGGGAACACCGGGGAGCTGTTTTTT.

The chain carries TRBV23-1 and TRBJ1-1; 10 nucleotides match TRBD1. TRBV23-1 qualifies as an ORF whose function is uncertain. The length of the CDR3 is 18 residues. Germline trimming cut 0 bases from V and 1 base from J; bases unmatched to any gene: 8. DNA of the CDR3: TGCGCCAGCAGTCAATCCGTCGGGACAGGGGCCCCGAACACTGAAGCTTTCTTT. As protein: CASSQSVGTGAPNTEAFF.

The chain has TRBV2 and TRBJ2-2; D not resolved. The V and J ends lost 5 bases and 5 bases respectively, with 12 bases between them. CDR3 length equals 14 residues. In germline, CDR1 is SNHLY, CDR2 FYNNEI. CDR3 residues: CASSPRAGTGELFF. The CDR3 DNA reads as TGTGCCAGCAGTCCACGTGCCGGGACCGGGGAGCTGTTTTTT.

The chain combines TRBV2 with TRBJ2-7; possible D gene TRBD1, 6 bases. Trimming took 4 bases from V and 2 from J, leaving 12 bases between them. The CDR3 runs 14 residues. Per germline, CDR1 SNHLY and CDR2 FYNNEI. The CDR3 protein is CASSGGLAAYEQYF. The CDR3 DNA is TGTGCCAGCAGTGGGGGGCTAGCCGCCTACGAGCAGTACTTC.

The chain's CDR3 is CASSYLEGIGYGYTF. The DNA for the CDR3 is TGTGCCAGCAGTTACTTGGAGGGGATCGGCTATGGCTACACCTTC. This chain links TRBV6-6 with TRBJ1-2; D is perhaps TRBD1 (5 bases). Per germline, CDR1 MNHNY and CDR2 SVGAGI (reference sequence). The CDR3 has 15 amino acids. V lost 1 base, J lost 4 bases, and 13 bases lay in between.

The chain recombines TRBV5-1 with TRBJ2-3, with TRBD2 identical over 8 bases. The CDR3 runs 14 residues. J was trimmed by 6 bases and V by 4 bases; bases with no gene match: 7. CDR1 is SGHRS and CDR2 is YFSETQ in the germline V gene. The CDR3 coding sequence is TGCGCCAGCAGCCCCCTTTCGGGGGGGGATACGCAGTATTTT. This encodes CASSPLSGGDTQYF.

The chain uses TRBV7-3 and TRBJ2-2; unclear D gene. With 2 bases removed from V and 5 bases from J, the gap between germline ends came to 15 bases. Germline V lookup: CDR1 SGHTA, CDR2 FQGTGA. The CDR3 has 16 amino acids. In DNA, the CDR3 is TGTGCCAGCAGCTTATCGGCCGGCGTCGGGACCGGGGAGCTGTTTTTT. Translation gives CASSLSAGVGTGELFF.

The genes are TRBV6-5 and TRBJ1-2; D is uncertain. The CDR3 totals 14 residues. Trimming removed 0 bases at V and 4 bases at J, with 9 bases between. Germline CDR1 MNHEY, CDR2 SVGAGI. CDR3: CASSYSAGFYGYTF. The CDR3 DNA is TGTGCCAGCAGTTACTCTGCCGGATTCTATGGCTACACCTTC.

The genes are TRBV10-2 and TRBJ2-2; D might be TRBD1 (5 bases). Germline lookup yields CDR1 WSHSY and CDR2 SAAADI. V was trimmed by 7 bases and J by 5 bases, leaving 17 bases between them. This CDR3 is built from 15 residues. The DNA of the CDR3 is TGCGCCAGCACCTGGGCAGGGCCTGTTACCGGGGAGCTGTTTTTT. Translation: CASTWAGPVTGELFF.

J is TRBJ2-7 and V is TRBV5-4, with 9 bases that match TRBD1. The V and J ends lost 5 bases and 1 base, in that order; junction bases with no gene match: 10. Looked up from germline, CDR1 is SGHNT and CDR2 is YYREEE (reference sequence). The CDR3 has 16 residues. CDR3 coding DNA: TGTGCCAGCAGGCGGGGAGGGACAGGGTCATCCTACGAGCAGTACTTC. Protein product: CASRRGGTGSSYEQYF.

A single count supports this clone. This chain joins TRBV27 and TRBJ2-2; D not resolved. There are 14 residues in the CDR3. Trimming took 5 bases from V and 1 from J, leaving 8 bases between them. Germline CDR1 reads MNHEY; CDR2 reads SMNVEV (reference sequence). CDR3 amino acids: CASSPWGNTGELFF. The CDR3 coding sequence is TGTGCCAGCAGTCCTTGGGGGAACACCGGGGAGCTGTTTTTT.

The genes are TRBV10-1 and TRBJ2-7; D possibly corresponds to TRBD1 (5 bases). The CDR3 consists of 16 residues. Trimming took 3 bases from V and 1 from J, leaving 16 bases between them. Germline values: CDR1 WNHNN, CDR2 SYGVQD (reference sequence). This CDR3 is CASSDPRLTGSYEQYF. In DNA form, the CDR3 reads TGCGCCAGCAGTGACCCCAGGCTAACAGGTTCCTACGAGCAGTACTTC.

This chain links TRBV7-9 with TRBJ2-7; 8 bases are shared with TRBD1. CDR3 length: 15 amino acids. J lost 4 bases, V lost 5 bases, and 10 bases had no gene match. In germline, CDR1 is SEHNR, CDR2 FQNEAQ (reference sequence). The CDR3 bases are TGTGCCAGCAGCGCGACAGGGGTGATAGTATACGAGCAGTACTTC. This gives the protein CASSATGVIVYEQYF.

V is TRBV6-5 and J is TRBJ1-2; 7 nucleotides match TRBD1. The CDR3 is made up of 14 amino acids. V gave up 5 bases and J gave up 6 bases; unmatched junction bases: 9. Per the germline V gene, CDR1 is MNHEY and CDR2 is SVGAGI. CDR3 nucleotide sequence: TGTGCCAGCAGTGCCACAGGGGTAGTGAATGGCTACACCTTC. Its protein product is CASSATGVVNGYTF.

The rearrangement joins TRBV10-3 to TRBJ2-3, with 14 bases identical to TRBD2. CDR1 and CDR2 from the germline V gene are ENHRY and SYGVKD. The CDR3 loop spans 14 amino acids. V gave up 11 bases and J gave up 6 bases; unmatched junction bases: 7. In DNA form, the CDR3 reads TGTGCCTCCAGACTAGCGGGGGGGCGTGATACGCAGTATTTT. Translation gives CASRLAGGRDTQYF.

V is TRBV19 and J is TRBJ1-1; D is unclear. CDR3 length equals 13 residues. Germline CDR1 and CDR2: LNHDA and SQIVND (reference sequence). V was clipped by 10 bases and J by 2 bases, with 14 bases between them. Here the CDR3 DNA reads TGTGCCACCAGCCGGGAAATAAACACTGAAGCTTTCTTT. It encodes CATSREINTEAFF.

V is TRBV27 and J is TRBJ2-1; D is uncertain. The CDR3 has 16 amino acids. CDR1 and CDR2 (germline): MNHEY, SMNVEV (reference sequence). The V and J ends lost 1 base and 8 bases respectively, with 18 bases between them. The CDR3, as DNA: TGTGCCAGCAGTTTATTTGCCTGGTCCTCCTTCGATGAGCAGTTCTTC. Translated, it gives CASSLFAWSSFDEQFF.

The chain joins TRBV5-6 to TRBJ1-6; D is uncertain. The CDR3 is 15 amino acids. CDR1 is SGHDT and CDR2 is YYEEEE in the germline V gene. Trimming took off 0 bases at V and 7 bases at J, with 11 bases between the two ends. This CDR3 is CASSLGTFGNSPLHF. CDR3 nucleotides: TGTGCCAGCAGCTTGGGGACCTTCGGGAATTCACCCCTCCACTTT.

The CDR3 spells CASSPSQGAGNSPLHF. The CDR3 nucleotides read TGTGCCAGCTCACCATCACAGGGGGCAGGGAATTCACCCCTCCACTTT. The V call is TRBV18, the J call TRBJ1-6; 9 bases fit TRBD1. The CDR3 is 16 amino acids. Germline lookup yields CDR1 KGHSH and CDR2 LQKENI. J gave up 7 bases and V 2 bases, and 6 bases lay outside the gene matches.

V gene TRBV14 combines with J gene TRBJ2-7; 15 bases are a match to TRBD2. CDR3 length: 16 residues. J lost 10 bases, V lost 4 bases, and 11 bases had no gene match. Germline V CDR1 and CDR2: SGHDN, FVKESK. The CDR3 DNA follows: TGTGCCAGCAGCCTTAGAGGTGGGACTAGCGGGGGGCCCCAGTACTTC. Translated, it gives CASSLRGGTSGGPQYF.